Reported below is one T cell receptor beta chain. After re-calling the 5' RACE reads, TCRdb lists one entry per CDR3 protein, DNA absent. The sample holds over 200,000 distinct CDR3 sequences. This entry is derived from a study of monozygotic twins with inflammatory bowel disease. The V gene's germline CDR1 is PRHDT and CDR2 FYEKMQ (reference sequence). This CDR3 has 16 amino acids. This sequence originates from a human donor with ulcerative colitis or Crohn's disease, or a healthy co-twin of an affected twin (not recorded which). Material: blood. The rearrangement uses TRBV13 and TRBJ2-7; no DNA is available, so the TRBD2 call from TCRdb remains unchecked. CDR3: CASSLLGEGGSYEQYF.